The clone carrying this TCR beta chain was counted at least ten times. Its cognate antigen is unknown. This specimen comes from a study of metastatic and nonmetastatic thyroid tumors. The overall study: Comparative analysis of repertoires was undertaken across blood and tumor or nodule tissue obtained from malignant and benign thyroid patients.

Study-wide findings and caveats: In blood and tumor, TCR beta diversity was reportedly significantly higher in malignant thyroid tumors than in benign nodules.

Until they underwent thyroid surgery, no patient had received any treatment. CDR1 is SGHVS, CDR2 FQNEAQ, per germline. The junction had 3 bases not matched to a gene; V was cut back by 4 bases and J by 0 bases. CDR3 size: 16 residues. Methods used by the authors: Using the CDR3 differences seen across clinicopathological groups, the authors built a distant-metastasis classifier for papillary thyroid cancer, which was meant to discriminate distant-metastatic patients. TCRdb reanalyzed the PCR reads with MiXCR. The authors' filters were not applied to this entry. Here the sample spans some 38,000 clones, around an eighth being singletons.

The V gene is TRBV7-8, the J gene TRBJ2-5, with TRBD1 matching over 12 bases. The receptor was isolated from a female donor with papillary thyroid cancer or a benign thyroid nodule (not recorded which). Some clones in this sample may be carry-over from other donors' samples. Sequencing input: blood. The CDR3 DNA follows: TGTGCCAGCAGCTCTGGGACAGGGGGCGACCAAGAGACCCAGTACTTC. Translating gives CASSSGTGGDQETQYF.